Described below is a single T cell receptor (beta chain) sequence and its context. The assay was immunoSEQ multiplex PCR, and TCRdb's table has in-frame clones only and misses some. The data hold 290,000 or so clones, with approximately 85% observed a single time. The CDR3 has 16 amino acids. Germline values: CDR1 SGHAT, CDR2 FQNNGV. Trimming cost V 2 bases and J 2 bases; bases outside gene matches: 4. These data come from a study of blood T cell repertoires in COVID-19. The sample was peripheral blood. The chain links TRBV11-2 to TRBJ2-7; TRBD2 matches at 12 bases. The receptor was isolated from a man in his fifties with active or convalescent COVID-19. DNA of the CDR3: TGTGCCAGCAGCTTACCGCTAGCGGGAGGGCCCTACGAGCAGTACTTC. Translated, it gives CASSLPLAGGPYEQYF.